This TCR beta chain stems from a study of blood T cell repertoires in COVID-19. This CDR3 is built from 15 residues. CDR1 and CDR2 (germline): SGDLS, YYNGEE. J was trimmed by 3 bases and V by 4 bases; bases with no gene match: 7. Original methodology: Estimated nucleated cell counts came from reference gene primer amplification. Sequencing used immunoSEQ multiplex PCR; TCRdb keeps in-frame clones, though not all of them. V, J and clone size are those of that table, while D and trimming were read from the DNA. The sample carries 120,000 to 150,000 clones, roughly 76% recorded once. Sequencing was done on a sample of peripheral blood. The chain recombines TRBV9 with TRBJ1-2, with TRBD1 matching over 9 bases. The origin of this receptor is a human donor with acute or convalescent COVID-19. The donor label of this sample is uncertain. CDR3 region: CASSPMDRGDYGYTF. In DNA, the CDR3 is TGTGCCAGCAGCCCGATGGACAGGGGTGACTATGGCTACACCTTC.